The T cell receptor (beta chain) described here comes from a study of blood T cell repertoires in COVID-19 (dated by TCRdb to the early 2020s). With respect to the entire study: Samples from collaborators originated in the United States, Italy and Spain and spanned both the acute and convalescent phases of COVID-19. The prospective study material was composed of cDNA or gDNA derived from T cells, B-cell-depleted T cells, or PBMCs. Deeply sampled blood TCRbeta repertoires from subjects exposed to, actively infected with, or recovered from COVID-19 were included in the dataset. The repertoires were made available in a free public database intended to serve as a resource for research on the immune response to SARS-CoV-2. Samples were obtained from the ongoing ImmuneRACE study (first 160 participants) and from over 1,000 subjects provided by 6 global collaborators. A de-identified subject ID, COVID-19 status, age in years and sex were almost always included in the sample metadata. Where available, HLA class I and class II types were taken from metadata supplied by the sample provider and were not determined by assay-based typing. Paper-wide results and their limitations: Clinical and demographic metadata were provided uncurated, with the amount varying by source and participant.

Participants in the prospective study were enrolled through a virtual design, were aged about 18 to 100 years, and lived in 24 United States geographic areas. In the prospective study, participants were assigned to cohorts based on the clinical history participants reported in a screening survey and a study questionnaire. Mobile phlebotomists in the prospective study collected whole blood, serum and a nasopharyngeal or oropharyngeal swab from every participant. Participants in the prospective study had the option to provide additional blood draws and questionnaires over a roughly 2-month period. Before DNA extraction, prospective study blood samples were shipped either frozen or at room temperature. CDR1 and CDR2 are drawn from the germline V gene (reference sequence): LNHNV, YYDKDF. V drops 4 bases and J drops 0 bases, leaving 13 bases in between. From the cysteine through the phenylalanine, the CDR3 covers 15 amino acids. Kept here is only the CDR3 DNA, which spans 45 bases and is read in frame from base 1.

The immunoSEQ Assay, a bias-controlled multiplex PCR, was used to amplify TCRbeta CDR3 regions from genomic DNA. The authors processed their data as follows. Nucleated cell counts per sample were estimated from amplification of reference gene primers within the assay. To quantify the absolute abundance of each unique TCRbeta CDR3 rearrangement, sequence reads were collapsed and filtered. For each sample, productive Simpson clonality was calculated as the square root of Simpson's diversity index across productive rearrangements. This is the immuneACCESS table as TCRdb keeps it, with only in-frame sequences that have V and J called. A part of the clones is gone; compared with another copy, unresolved V genes explain less than half, and the rest is unexplained. D and trimming come from the DNA, and the V and J calls and clone size come from that table. The sample table holds some 140,000 clones, of which about four fifths were seen once. In total, the top ten clones hold around 5.5% of the sample.

Points on this clone: The antigen it binds to is not known. Base quality data are lacking; no much larger clone is found one base away.

The source of this sequence is a middle-aged man with acute COVID-19. In this chain, TRBV15 is recombined with TRBJ2-7; confidence is insufficient to name the D gene. Source material: PBMCs or T cells enriched from blood (not recorded which). CDR3 loop: CATSKTSTSSYEQYF. The DNA sequence is given as TGTGCCACCAGCAAGACATCTACCAGCTCCTACGAGCAGTACTTC. This CDR3, with the reference TRBV15 and TRBJ2-7 proteins standing in past its ends, gives the full variable domain DAMVIQNPRYQVTQFGKPVTLSCSQTLNHNVMYWYQQKSSQAPKLLFHYYDKDFNNEADTPDNFQSRRPNTSFCFLDIRSPGLGDTAMYLCATSKTSTSSYEQYFGPGTRLTVT.